Each of the 30 T cell receptor beta chains below was sequenced from the same sample in a study of CD8 T cells in ankylosing spondylitis. No cognate antigen is known for these TCRs. General study findings and limits: Seven or eight highly homologous variants formed a TCR beta motif that appeared characteristic of ankylosing spondylitis blood.

A single record per CDR3 protein comes from TCRdb applying MiXCR to the 5' RACE reads. Of more than 600,000 distinct CDR3 sequences listed, around 17% are singletons. Material for sequencing was blood, either unsorted or a sorted T cell fraction (not recorded which). These receptor sequences come from a male donor with ankylosing spondylitis.

The V gene is TRBV7-8, the J gene TRBJ2-5; D perhaps matches TRBD1 (5 bases). Germline V CDR1 and CDR2: SGHVS, FQNEAQ. Trimming left V 1 base short and J 5 bases short, with 17 bases between. The CDR3 has 16 amino acids. CDR3 nucleotides: TGTGCCAGCAGCTTAGGGCCGGCAGGGAAGGGGGAGACCCAGTACTTC. Its translation is CASSLGPAGKGETQYF.

This clonotype occurred a few times. The gene calls are TRBV7-9 and TRBJ2-7; TRBD2 agrees at 11 bases. This CDR3 contains 15 residues. Germline V gene sequence: CDR1 SEHNR, CDR2 FQNEAQ (reference sequence). The trim removed 6 bases at V and 4 bases at J, leaving 8 bases unmatched. In DNA form, the CDR3 reads TGTGCCAGCAGGTCCACTAGCGGGAGTAGGTACGAGCAGTACTTC. The encoded protein is CASRSTSGSRYEQYF.

This chain links TRBV7-9 with TRBJ2-5; TRBD2 agrees at 8 bases. CDR3 length equals 14 residues. The V and J ends lost 5 bases and 7 bases, in that order; junction bases with no gene match: 9. Per the germline V gene, CDR1 is SEHNR and CDR2 is FQNEAQ (reference sequence). The CDR3 DNA follows: TGTGCCAGCAGCCACCCAGGACTAGCAGCGACCCAGTACTTC. It specifies CASSHPGLAATQYF.

This clonotype was recorded a few times. The chain links TRBV7-2 to TRBJ2-7; weak D call: TRBD1 (5 bases). Germline V gene data show CDR1 as SGHTA and CDR2 as FQGNSA. Trimming shortened V by 5 bases and J by 5 bases, and 13 bases separated the two germline ends. The CDR3 has 13 residues. The CDR3 nucleotides are TGTGCCAGCAGCAGCTCTCAGGGCCACGAGCAGTACTTC. Translation gives CASSSSQGHEQYF.

This clonotype was counted between two and nine times. The CDR3 sequence is CASSPLGLAVSYEQYF. DNA of the CDR3: TGTGCCAGCAGCCCCCTTGGACTAGCGGTTTCCTACGAGCAGTACTTC. The chain couples TRBV7-8 to TRBJ2-7, with 10 bases identical to TRBD2. CDR1 SGHVS and CDR2 FQNEAQ come from the germline V gene. V lost 5 bases, J lost 1 base, and 8 bases stayed unmatched. This CDR3 has 16 amino acids.

This clonotype has a handful of counts. The gene calls are TRBV15 and TRBJ2-1; 9 bases agree with TRBD2. V shed 3 bases, J shed 4 bases, and the junction held 4 bases outside the gene matches. The CDR3 has 15 residues. Germline CDR1 LNHNV, CDR2 YYDKDF (reference sequence). CDR3 bases: TGTGCCACCAGCAGCCCGGGACTAGCTTACAATGAGCAGTTCTTC. This codes for CATSSPGLAYNEQFF.

This clonotype was found a few times. This chain links TRBV6-1 with TRBJ1-1, with 7 bases identical to TRBD1. V trimming: 6 bases; J trimming: 2 bases; junction bases outside the gene matches: 6. CDR3 length: 14 amino acids. Germline values: CDR1 MNHNS, CDR2 SASEGT. Written as DNA, the CDR3 is TGTGCCAGCAGCCGGACAGGCGATAACACTGAAGCTTTCTTT. It is translated as CASSRTGDNTEAFF.

This clonotype has just a few counts. The rearrangement joins TRBV7-9 to TRBJ1-1; no definite D call. Germline CDR1 reads SEHNR; CDR2 reads FQNEAQ (reference sequence). Deletions cut 7 bases from V and 4 bases from J, with 16 bases between. CDR3 length: 14 residues. CDR3 amino acids: CASTLVPSSTEAFF. The DNA for the CDR3 is TGTGCCAGCACCCTGGTCCCCTCAAGCACTGAAGCTTTCTTT.

The sample holds a few counts of this clonotype. The CDR3 nucleotides read TGTGCCACCCAAGGGGTTCTGGGGACTGAAGCTTTCTTT. This encodes CATQGVLGTEAFF. This rearrangement joins TRBV6-1 to TRBJ1-1, with TRBD1 as a possible D gene (5 bases). The length of the CDR3 is 13 residues. With 10 bases removed from V and 5 bases from J, the gap between germline ends came to 17 bases. Germline CDR1 is MNHNS and CDR2 is SASEGT.

The rearrangement links TRBV3-1 to TRBJ1-4, with 8 nucleotides matching TRBD1. Looked up from germline, CDR1 is LGHDT and CDR2 is YNNKEL (reference sequence). CDR3 length: 15 residues. Losses at the gene ends were 3 bases for V and 8 bases for J; bases not matched to a gene: 8. The CDR3 region is CASSQATGVWEKLFF. The CDR3 bases are TGTGCCAGCAGCCAGGCGACAGGGGTTTGGGAAAAACTGTTTTTT. The full variable domain, rest sourced from reference TRBV3-1 and TRBJ1-4, is DTAVSQTPKYLVTQMGNDKSIKCEQNLGHDTMYWYKQDSKKFLKIMFSYNNKELIINETVPNRFSPKSPDKAHLNLHINSLELGDSAVYFCASSQATGVWEKLFFGSGTQLSVL.

Only a few counts were recorded for this clonotype. V gene TRBV12-3 or TRBV12-4 combines with J gene TRBJ2-5; possible D gene TRBD2, 7 bases. The CDR3 has 17 amino acids. V lost 6 bases to trimming and J lost 5 bases, with 25 bases between them. Here the CDR3 reads CASSAWVAGVRGETQYF. DNA for the CDR3: TGTGCCAGCAGCGCTTGGGTCGCGGGAGTAAGGGGGGAGACCCAGTACTTC.

The chain uses TRBV29-1 and TRBJ1-5; D possibly corresponds to TRBD1 (5 bases). The CDR3 length is 13 residues. V dropped 4 bases and J dropped 8 bases, with 15 bases sitting between them. The V gene's germline CDR1 is SQVTM and CDR2 ANQGSEA. The DNA for the CDR3 is TGCAGCGTTGCCCGAACAGGAGACGAGCCCCAGCATTTT. Translation: CSVARTGDEPQHF.

This clonotype was detected a few times. CDR3 DNA: TGTGCCACCAGTGATTTGGAGGGCTTCGTTGGCGAGCAGTACTTC. This sequence encodes CATSDLEGFVGEQYF. The chain couples TRBV24-1 to TRBJ2-7; TRBD2 might be the D (5 bases). CDR3 length: 15 amino acids. Deletions cut 0 bases from V and 6 bases from J, with 14 bases between. CDR1 and CDR2 from the germline V gene are KGHDR and SFDVKD.

V is TRBV11-2 and J is TRBJ2-7; unclear D gene. Germline CDR1 SGHAT, CDR2 FQNNGV. The V and J ends lost 1 base and 5 bases respectively, with 9 bases between them. The CDR3 is made up of 13 amino acids. The CDR3 DNA reads TGTGCCAGCAGCTTAGGTCTATCTCACGAGCAGTACTTC. It codes for CASSLGLSHEQYF.

As for this clonotype: At one of its ends the junction is not consistent with the germline gene, which may arise from a read error. J is TRBJ1-4 and V is TRBV10-3, with 8 bases identical to TRBD1. This CDR3 is built from 16 residues. Per germline, CDR1 ENHRY and CDR2 SYGVKD. Written as DNA, the CDR3 is TGTGCCGTCAGTGATCTTGAGGACAGGGCCTATGAAAAACTGTTTTTT. Amino acids: CAVSDLEDRAYEKLFF.

The chain employs TRBV13 and TRBJ2-5; weak D call: TRBD1 (5 bases). CDR3 length: 14 amino acids. Trimming stripped 5 bases from V and 2 bases from J, with 12 bases between. Germline V CDR1 and CDR2: PRHDT, FYEKMQ (reference sequence). CDR3 bases: TGTGCCAGCAGCCCCCTCAGGGCGCAAGAGACCCAGTACTTC. The encoded protein is CASSPLRAQETQYF.

The rearrangement links TRBV12-3 or TRBV12-4 to TRBJ2-1; D is unresolved. V lost 2 bases to trimming and J lost 9 bases, with 5 bases between them. The CDR3 has 11 amino acids. DNA of the CDR3: TGTGCCAGCAGTTTAATGAGTGAGCAGTTCTTC. Its protein product is CASSLMSEQFF.

This clonotype came up many times. The V gene is TRBV7-8, the J gene TRBJ2-3; D is uncertain. This CDR3 comprises 12 residues. Germline lookup yields CDR1 SGHVS and CDR2 FQNEAQ. Trimming removed 5 bases at V and 2 bases at J, with 5 bases between. Written as DNA, the CDR3 is TGTGCCAGCAGCCGGTTCACAGATACGCAGTATTTT. Translated, it gives CASSRFTDTQYF. Full variable domain (rest looked up from reference TRBV7-8 and TRBJ2-3): GAGVSQSPRYKVAKRGQDVALRCDPISGHVSLFWYQQALGQGPEFLTYFQNEAQLDKSGLPSDRFFAERPEGSVSTLKIQRTQQEDSAVYLCASSRFTDTQYFGPGTRLTVL.

This clonotype has only a few counts. This chain uses TRBV7-9 with TRBJ1-2; 7 nucleotides align to TRBD1. The germline V gene has CDR1 SEHNR and CDR2 FQNEAQ (reference sequence). The V segment lost 5 bases and the J segment 4 bases; nucleotides outside the gene matches: 7. The CDR3 has 14 amino acids. The chain's CDR3 is CASSPPDRSYGYTF. The CDR3 DNA is TGTGCCAGCAGCCCCCCGGACAGGTCCTATGGCTACACCTTC.

This clonotype was seen a handful of times. The DNA of the CDR3 is TGTGCCAGCAGCGTAAAAGCGGGATGGCAGGAGACCCAGTACTTC. Its protein product is CASSVKAGWQETQYF. This rearrangement joins TRBV9 to TRBJ2-5; 7 nucleotides align to TRBD2. V was pared by 1 base and J by 5 bases, with 8 bases of the junction left unmatched. This CDR3 is built from 15 residues. The V gene's germline CDR1 is SGDLS and CDR2 YYNGEE.

The chain joins TRBV3-1 to TRBJ2-1, with D possibly being TRBD2 (5 bases). The CDR3 spans 13 residues. Germline-derived CDR1 and CDR2 are LGHDT and YNNKEL (reference sequence). Trimming stripped 4 bases from V and 9 bases from J, with 13 bases between. CDR3 amino acids: CASSLLGTSEQFF. In nucleotides, the CDR3 is TGTGCCAGCAGCCTCCTCGGAACTAGTGAGCAGTTCTTC.

CDR3 region: CASSGQGAFDEKLFF. In DNA, the CDR3 is TGTGCCAGCAGCGGACAGGGGGCGTTTGATGAAAAACTGTTTTTT. The chain links TRBV9 to TRBJ1-4, with 10 bases fitting TRBD1. From germline, CDR1 is SGDLS and CDR2 YYNGEE. The V and J ends lost 3 bases and 6 bases, in that order; junction bases with no gene match: 5. The CDR3 is 15 residues long.

The CDR3 here is CASSLWDGGEGTQYF. The CDR3, as DNA: TGTGCCAGCAGCTTATGGGACGGGGGAGAAGGGACCCAGTACTTC. The chain uses TRBV7-8 and TRBJ2-5; possibly TRBD2 for D (6 bases). CDR3 length: 15 residues. V was pared by 2 bases and J by 7 bases, with 17 bases between. CDR1 is SGHVS, CDR2 FQNEAQ, per germline.

The J gene is TRBJ2-3, the V gene TRBV20-1; TRBD2 might be the D (6 bases). Trimming cost V 7 bases and J 5 bases, with 22 bases left between them. CDR1 is DFQATT and CDR2 is SNEGSKA in the germline V gene (reference sequence). This CDR3 contains 15 residues. CDR3: CSVPGGTPGGDTQYF. The CDR3 region has the DNA TGCAGTGTTCCTGGTGGGACTCCCGGTGGAGATACGCAGTATTTT.

This clonotype was picked up a small number of times. The chain has TRBV6-1 and TRBJ2-7, with 12 bases matching TRBD2. The CDR3 has 14 amino acids. The junction had 2 bases not matched to a gene; V was cut back by 6 bases and J by 2 bases. Germline CDR1 is MNHNS and CDR2 is SASEGT. The CDR3 loop reads CASSGLAGTYEQYF. The CDR3 nucleotides read TGTGCCAGCAGCGGACTAGCGGGAACCTACGAGCAGTACTTC.

In its sample, this clonotype was seen many times. The chain recombines TRBV5-1 with TRBJ2-2; D not certain. This CDR3 region has 15 residues. Germline loops: CDR1 SGHRS, CDR2 YFSETQ. The germline V and J ends were trimmed by 0 bases and 4 bases, with 10 bases remaining between them. The chain's CDR3 is CASSLEVSFTGELFF. CDR3 DNA: TGCGCCAGCAGCTTGGAGGTCAGCTTCACCGGGGAGCTGTTTTTT.

V usage is TRBV11-2 and J usage is TRBJ1-1; 7 nucleotides align to TRBD1. The germline gives CDR1 SGHAT, CDR2 FQNNGV. After removal of 5 bases from V and 6 bases from J, the junction contained 12 bases not matched to a gene. The CDR3 spans 15 residues. For the CDR3, the DNA is TGTGCCAGCAGCGCGTCCAGGGGGACTTCTCCTGAAGCTTTCTTT. Translated: CASSASRGTSPEAFF. The variable domain in full, with the rest retrieved from reference TRBV11-2 and TRBJ1-1, is EAGVAQSPRYKIIEKRQSVAFWCNPISGHATLYWYQQILGQGPKLLIQFQNNGVVDDSQLPKDRFSAERLKGVDSTLKIQPAKLEDSAVYLCASSASRGTSPEAFFGQGTRLTVV.

V gene TRBV7-9 combines with J gene TRBJ1-4; possible D gene TRBD1, 6 bases. V gave up 4 bases and J gave up 8 bases, with 11 bases separating them. This CDR3 spans 13 amino acids. CDR1 is SEHNR and CDR2 is FQNEAQ in the germline V gene (reference sequence). CDR3 region: CASSSQGREKLFF. In nucleotides, the CDR3 is TGTGCCAGCAGCTCCCAGGGGCGGGAAAAACTGTTTTTT. The full variable domain, in which reference TRBV7-9 and TRBJ1-4 provide the parts outside the CDR3, is DTGVSQNPRHKITKRGQNVTFRCDPISEHNRLYWYRQTLGQGPEFLTYFQNEAQLEKSRLLSDRFSAERPKGSFSTLEIQRTEQGDSAMYLCASSSQGREKLFFGSGTQLSVL.

This sequence joins TRBV6-2 or TRBV6-3 and TRBJ2-2, with D hard to call. Deletions cut 2 bases from V and 7 bases from J, with 23 bases between. The germline V gene has CDR1 MNHEY and CDR2 SVGEGT. The CDR3 runs 18 residues. The CDR3 loop reads CASSYVPSEVIFSGELFF. CDR3 nucleotides: TGTGCCAGCAGTTACGTGCCGTCGGAAGTGATTTTTAGCGGGGAGCTGTTTTTT.

This chain connects TRBV20-1 to TRBJ2-5, with 7 bases identical to TRBD1. Germline V gives CDR1 DFQATT, CDR2 SNEGSKA (reference sequence). The V segment lost 5 bases and the J segment 3 bases; nucleotides outside the gene matches: 6. The length of the CDR3 is 13 residues. Here the CDR3 reads CSAYKGAEETQYF. The CDR3 nucleotides are TGCAGTGCTTATAAGGGGGCGGAAGAGACCCAGTACTTC.